The rows below give T cell receptor beta chains drawn from one sample of a study of control samples from healthy donors and cancer patients. Method: immunoSEQ multiplex PCR; TCRdb's copy keeps in-frame clones and lacks some. The sample consists of 150,000 to 200,000 clones, approximately 90% of them appearing once. Sequenced input: blood. These receptors were collected from a man between 25 and 39 years old in good health. CDR3s include the opening cysteine and the closing phenylalanine or tryptophan. Each record gives: D gene, clone size, J gene, V gene, CDR3 DNA, CDR3 protein. A D gene is named only where the DNA matches it firmly. The size field is filled for only some rows; it gives once, few, many or a size class.

D: .
size: .
J: TRBJ1-1
V: TRBV2
DNA: TGTGCCAGCAGTGATCGGGGGAACACTGAAGCTTTCTTT
CDR3: CASSDRGNTEAFF

D: .
size: .
J: TRBJ1-1
V: TRBV5-1
DNA: TGCGCCAGCAGCTTCACTTCCCCTGGGAACACTGAAGCTTTCTTT
CDR3: CASSFTSPGNTEAFF

D: TRBD1
size: .
J: TRBJ1-5
V: TRBV6-1
DNA: TGTGCCAGCAGTGAAGTATTTAGGGGACAGGGGGGCGGATATAGGAATCAGCCCCAGCATTTT
CDR3: CASSEVFRGQGGGYRNQPQHF

D: .
size: once
J: TRBJ1-4
V: TRBV4-3
DNA: TGCGCCAGCAGCCAAGAAGGTGGGGCAGGATATGAAAAACTGTTTTTT
CDR3: CASSQEGGAGYEKLFF

D: .
size: .
J: TRBJ2-3
V: TRBV2
DNA: TGTGCCAGCACCACCCAGGGGCTGGGAAGCACAGATACGCAGTATTTT
CDR3: CASTTQGLGSTDTQYF

D: TRBD1
size: .
J: TRBJ1-1
V: TRBV6-5
DNA: TGTGCCAGCAGTACAACCGGGACAGTTAACACTGAAGCTTTCTTT
CDR3: CASSTTGTVNTEAFF

D: .
size: .
J: TRBJ2-7
V: TRBV5-5
DNA: TGTGCCAGCAGCTTGTTTACAGACGAGCAGTACTTC
CDR3: CASSLFTDEQYF

D: .
size: .
J: TRBJ2-6
V: TRBV19
DNA: TGTGCCAGTAAAGAGGGTCTCGGTGGGGCCAACGTCCTGACTTTC
CDR3: CASKEGLGGANVLTF

D: TRBD2
size: .
J: TRBJ2-7
V: TRBV7-2
DNA: TGTGCCAGCAGCTTAGGGACTAGCGGGATTTACGAGCAGTACTTC
CDR3: CASSLGTSGIYEQYF

D: TRBD1
size: .
J: TRBJ1-1
V: TRBV28
DNA: TGTGCCAGCAGTTTTGGTGGGACAGCTCTTGTTACTGAAGCTTTCTTT
CDR3: CASSFGGTALVTEAFF

D: TRBD1
size: once
J: TRBJ2-3
V: TRBV6-6
DNA: TGTGCCAGCACGAACAGGGGGCAAGATACGCAGTATTTT
CDR3: CASTNRGQDTQYF

D: .
size: .
J: TRBJ1-4
V: TRBV27
DNA: TGTGCCAGCAGTTCTGGGGAGGGCGGCGGTGAAAAACTGTTTTTT
CDR3: CASSSGEGGGEKLFF

D: .
size: .
J: TRBJ1-5
V: TRBV7-6
DNA: TGTGCCAGCAGTCGCGCCAGCAATCAGCCCCAGCATTTT
CDR3: CASSRASNQPQHF

D: .
size: once
J: TRBJ2-4
V: TRBV4-1
DNA: TGCGCCAGCAGCCAAGTTGCGTCCGAGGGGGCCAAAAACATTCAGTACTTC
CDR3: CASSQVASEGAKNIQYF

D: .
size: .
J: TRBJ2-2
V: TRBV5-6
DNA: TGTGCCAGCCAGCTATGGCGCGCGCAGAACACCGGGGAGCTGTTTTTT
CDR3: CASQLWRAQNTGELFF

D: .
size: .
J: TRBJ2-2
V: TRBV9
DNA: TGTGCCAGCAGCGTCGAACAGGGCGCGGAGCTGTTTTTT
CDR3: CASSVEQGAELFF

D: TRBD2
size: .
J: TRBJ2-1
V: TRBV7-2
DNA: TGTGCCAGCAGCTTAGGCCCGGGAGGGTACAATGAGCAGTTCTTC
CDR3: CASSLGPGGYNEQFF

D: .
size: .
J: TRBJ2-5
V: TRBV27
DNA: TGTGCCAGCAGTCCCTCGACAGCAGGATCCCAAGAGACCCAGTACTTC
CDR3: CASSPSTAGSQETQYF

D: .
size: once
J: TRBJ2-2
V: TRBV10-3
DNA: TGTGCCATCAGTGGCGGCCAAGGGGGAACCGGGGAGCTGTTTTTT
CDR3: CAISGGQGGTGELFF

D: .
size: .
J: TRBJ2-5
V: TRBV15
DNA: TGTGCCACCAGCAAAGGCAGGGCGGAGGAGACCCAGTACTTC
CDR3: CATSKGRAEETQYF

D: TRBD1
size: .
J: TRBJ1-1
V: TRBV12-3/TRBV12-4
DNA: TGTGCCAGCACTCTGGGACAGGGGCTTGAAGCTTTCTTT
CDR3: CASTLGQGLEAFF

D: TRBD1
size: .
J: TRBJ2-1
V: TRBV29-1
DNA: TGCAGCGTTGAAAGGGGGCAGACGGCTAGCAATGAGCAGTTCTTC
CDR3: CSVERGQTASNEQFF

D: .
size: few
J: TRBJ2-1
V: TRBV9
DNA: TGTGCCAGCAGCGTAGACGGGAAAAGCTCCTACAATGAGCAGTTCTTC
CDR3: CASSVDGKSSYNEQFF

D: .
size: .
J: TRBJ1-2
V: TRBV6-5
DNA: TGTGCCAGCAGTTTCGGTCGACAGCTAACTAACTATGGCTACACCTTC
CDR3: CASSFGRQLTNYGYTF